This T cell receptor beta chain was sequenced during a study of shared clonotypes between healthy human individuals. Healthy and HIV-negative, the adult donors had no recent acute infections or vaccinations. The authors divided CD4+ cells into CD45RA+ naive and CD45RA-negative memory subsets. This CDR3 has 15 amino acids. CDR1 and CDR2 from the germline V gene are SGHKS and YYEKEE (reference sequence). V dropped 3 bases and J dropped 5 bases, with 15 bases sitting between them. A note on this clone: The antigen remains unidentified.

Data came from immunoSEQ multiplex PCR; TCRdb stores just in-frame clones and leaves some out. In the table there are approximately 2,300,000 clones, approximately 90% of which are singletons. Findings and limits, study-wide: Relative to memory subsets, naive subsets generally showed larger estimated richness.

The receptor's source is a man aged 18 to 30 in good health. Some clones in this sample may be carry-over from other donors' samples. V gene TRBV5-5 combines with J gene TRBJ1-5; TRBD1 might be the D (5 bases). Source material: naive CD4+ T cells from PBMCs. Subset defined: CD45RA+ positively selected. The CDR3: CASSSGGGLDQPQHF. The CDR3 bases are TGTGCCAGCAGCTCCGGGGGTGGGTTGGATCAGCCCCAGCATTTT.